Shown below are 14 T cell receptor beta chains from a single sample sequenced in a study of T cell repertoires in cytomegalovirus infection. TCRdb independently ran MiXCR on the reads; one entry per CDR3 protein. The sample includes 250,000 or so distinct CDR3 sequences, approximately 15% of them seen just once. The specimen sequenced was CD8+ T cells from PBMCs. These receptors were obtained from a human donor in good health (CMV status not recorded). Some clones in this sample may be carry-over from other donors' samples.

Ten or more counts support this clonotype. The chain joins TRBV7-9 to TRBJ2-1; D is possibly TRBD1 (7 bases). This CDR3 has 12 amino acids. CDR1 is SEHNR and CDR2 is FQNEAQ in the germline V gene (reference sequence). Trimming stripped 7 bases from V and 6 bases from J, with 10 bases between. The CDR3 is CASNQGGNEQFF. In DNA form, the CDR3 reads TGTGCCAGCAACCAGGGGGGCAATGAGCAGTTCTTC.

This clonotype was observed many times. V and J are TRBV5-5 and TRBJ2-7; TRBD1 aligns across 10 bases. Germline lookup yields CDR1 SGHKS and CDR2 YYEKEE (reference sequence). Unmatched junction bases numbered 5, after V lost 0 bases and J lost 2 bases. This CDR3 comprises 16 residues. CDR3 sequence reads: CASSLDVGTGAYEQYF. CDR3 DNA sequence: TGTGCCAGCAGCTTGGATGTAGGGACAGGGGCCTACGAGCAGTACTTC.

This clonotype came up a few times. This sequence joins TRBV7-9 and TRBJ1-2; D remains unclear. The CDR3 sequence is 10 residues long. Trimming removed 5 bases from V and 4 bases from J, with 2 bases in between. CDR1 and CDR2 (germline): SEHNR, FQNEAQ (reference sequence). The CDR3 DNA follows: TGTGCCAGCAGCCGCTATGGCTACACCTTC. Translated, it gives CASSRYGYTF.

This chain links TRBV6-5 with TRBJ2-7; 8 nucleotides match TRBD2. This CDR3 comprises 16 residues. The germline V gene encodes CDR1 MNHEY and CDR2 SVGAGI. Losses at the gene ends were 0 bases for V and 3 bases for J; bases not matched to a gene: 7. CDR3 in DNA: TGTGCCAGCAGTTACTCGGGCGGGGGGACCGTCTACGAGCAGTACTTC. It encodes CASSYSGGGTVYEQYF.

This clonotype turned up a few times. The chain uses TRBV6-2 or TRBV6-3 and TRBJ2-7; D possibly corresponds to TRBD2 (5 bases). CDR1 is MNHEY, CDR2 SVGEGT, per germline. The CDR3 contains 14 residues. Trimming shortened V by 0 bases and J by 4 bases, and 10 bases separated the two germline ends. The DNA of the CDR3 is TGTGCCAGCAGTTACTCGGGAGCCGGTTACGAGCAGTACTTC. Protein: CASSYSGAGYEQYF.

As for this clonotype: This could be a read error, since a much larger clone is one nucleotide away. The chain links TRBV7-4 to TRBJ2-2; TRBD1 matches at 8 bases. The germline gives CDR1 SGHVT, CDR2 SQSDAQ. This CDR3 has 16 residues. CDR3 nucleotide sequence: TGTGCCAGCAGCCCCCAGGGACAGGCGAACACCGGGGGGCTGTTTTTT. Translation gives CASSPQGQANTGGLFF.

This clonotype was counted at least ten times. This chain joins TRBV6-1 and TRBJ2-2, with TRBD1 identical over 9 bases. V lost 1 base, J lost 6 bases, and 12 bases stayed unmatched. The CDR3 consists of 18 residues. Germline V lookup: CDR1 MNHNS, CDR2 SASEGT. The CDR3 loop reads CASSEDLAMGQGAGELFF. The CDR3 DNA is TGTGCCAGCAGTGAAGATTTAGCAATGGGACAGGGAGCCGGGGAGCTGTTTTTT.

This clonotype came up many times. The chain employs TRBV19 and TRBJ1-1, with TRBD1 identical over 8 bases. Germline values: CDR1 LNHDA, CDR2 SQIVND (reference sequence). V trimming: 5 bases; J trimming: 1 base; junction bases outside the gene matches: 3. CDR3 length equals 14 residues. The CDR3 DNA is TGTGCCAGTAGTCCAGGGGGCACGAACACTGAAGCTTTCTTT. Translated, it gives CASSPGGTNTEAFF.

This clonotype was recorded many times. The CDR3 loop is CASSLTPVGGFTEAFF. CDR3 sequence (DNA): TGTGCCAGCAGCTTAACCCCAGTGGGCGGATTTACTGAAGCTTTCTTT. The chain links TRBV7-8 to TRBJ1-1; D is undetermined. V was pared by 2 bases and J by 5 bases, with 18 bases between. The CDR3 is made up of 16 amino acids. Germline CDR1 reads SGHVS; CDR2 reads FQNEAQ.

This clonotype showed up just a few times. The chain has TRBV14 and TRBJ2-7, with D perhaps TRBD1 (5 bases). The V gene's germline CDR1 is SGHDN and CDR2 FVKESK. Between the trimmed V and J ends, which lost 3 bases and 6 bases, there was a span of 15 bases. This CDR3 has 14 amino acids. CDR3 bases: TGTGCCAGCAGCCACGTGGTGGGCAGGGTCGAGCAGTACTTC. Amino acid sequence: CASSHVVGRVEQYF.

The rearrangement joins TRBV5-1 to TRBJ1-2, with TRBD1 matching 8 bases. The ends lost 0 bases at V and 7 bases at J; junction bases unmatched: 17. Germline CDR1 reads SGHRS; CDR2 reads YFSETQ. The length of the CDR3 is 18 residues. CDR3 sequence: CASSLGGPDRDRWSGYTF. The CDR3 nucleotides read TGCGCCAGCAGCTTGGGGGGACCCGACCGGGACAGGTGGAGTGGCTACACCTTC.

This clonotype has a handful of counts. The J gene is TRBJ2-3, the V gene TRBV2, with D perhaps TRBD1 (5 bases). Germline-derived CDR1 and CDR2 are SNHLY and FYNNEI. The CDR3 totals 16 residues. V lost 2 bases and J lost 5, with 17 bases in between. Written as DNA, the CDR3 is TGTGCCAGCAGTGAAAGGGCAGGGTTGTATGGAGATACGCAGTATTTT. Its translation is CASSERAGLYGDTQYF. The entire variable domain, with the rest obtained from reference TRBV2 and TRBJ2-3, is as follows: EPEVTQTPSHQVTQMGQEVILRCVPISNHLYFYWYRQILGQKVEFLVSFYNNEISEKSEIFDDQFSVERPDGSNFTLKIRSTKLEDSAMYFCASSERAGLYGDTQYFGPGTRLTVL.

The V and J genes are TRBV4-1 and TRBJ1-5; 9 nucleotides align to TRBD1. The germline V gene has CDR1 MGHRA and CDR2 YSYEKL. J gave up 5 bases and V 4 bases, and 9 bases lay outside the gene matches. The CDR3 has 16 amino acids. CDR3 protein: CASSPIEQGAYQPQHF. The CDR3 nucleotides are TGCGCCAGCAGCCCCATAGAACAGGGGGCCTATCAGCCCCAGCATTTT.

The table lists this clonotype with a few counts. The genes are TRBV7-9 and TRBJ2-3, with no clear D. CDR3 length equals 16 residues. V was pared by 0 bases and J by 1 base, with 11 bases between. The V gene's germline CDR1 is SEHNR and CDR2 FQNEAQ (reference sequence). Here the CDR3 DNA reads TGTGCCAGCAGCTTAGCCCGGGTAGATGGCACAGATACGCAGTATTTT. This sequence encodes CASSLARVDGTDTQYF.